This T cell receptor beta chain originates from a study of T cells in Graves' hyperthyroidism and ophthalmopathy. Study-wide results and limits: Blood also showed most of the thyroid clonotypes that were expanded above 0.001.

Researchers amplified the TCR beta CDR3 regions from RNA transcripts. When the TCR CDR3 underwent first-round RT-PCR, the HTBI primer set was used. Each CDR3 protein gets one entry after TCRdb re-called the multiplex PCR reads with MiXCR. Of about 500,000 distinct CDR3 sequences listed, about 16% were seen once; the top ten hold approximately 30%. The CDR3 consists of 13 residues. V gave up 8 bases and J gave up 8 bases, with 13 bases separating them. The germline V gene has CDR1 MNHNS and CDR2 SASEGT. This clonotype was seen only a few times. The target antigen is unknown. The chain carries TRBV6-1 and TRBJ1-6; D call uncertain. The receptor was isolated from a woman in her 30s with Graves' ophthalmopathy. The sample taken for sequencing was blood. CDR3 nucleotide sequence: TGTGCCAGCTCCCCGAGGGTCGATTCACCCCTCCACTTT. Translation gives CASSPRVDSPLHF.